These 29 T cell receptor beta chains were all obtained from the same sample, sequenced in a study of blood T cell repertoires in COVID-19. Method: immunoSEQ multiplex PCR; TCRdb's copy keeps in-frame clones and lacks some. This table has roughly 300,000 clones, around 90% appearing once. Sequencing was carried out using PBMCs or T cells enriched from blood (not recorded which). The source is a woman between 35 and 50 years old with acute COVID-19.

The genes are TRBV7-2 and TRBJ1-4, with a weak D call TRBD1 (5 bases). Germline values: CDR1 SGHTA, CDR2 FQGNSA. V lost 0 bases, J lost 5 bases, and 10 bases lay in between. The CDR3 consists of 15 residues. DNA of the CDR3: TGTGCCAGCAGCTTAGCGTCAGGGATGAATGAAAAACTGTTTTTT. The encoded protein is CASSLASGMNEKLFF.

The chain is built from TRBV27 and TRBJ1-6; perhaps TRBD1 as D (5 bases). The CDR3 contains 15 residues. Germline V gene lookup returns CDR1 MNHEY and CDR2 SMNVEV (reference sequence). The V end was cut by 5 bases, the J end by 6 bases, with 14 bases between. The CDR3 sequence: CASSRTAGGNSPLHF. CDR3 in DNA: TGTGCCAGCAGTAGGACTGCCGGGGGTAATTCACCCCTCCACTTT.

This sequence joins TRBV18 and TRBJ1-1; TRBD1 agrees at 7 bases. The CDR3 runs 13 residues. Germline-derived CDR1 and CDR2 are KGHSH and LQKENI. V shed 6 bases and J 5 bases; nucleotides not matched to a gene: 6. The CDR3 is CASSPDRVTEAFF. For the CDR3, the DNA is TGTGCCAGCTCGCCCGACAGGGTGACTGAAGCTTTCTTT.

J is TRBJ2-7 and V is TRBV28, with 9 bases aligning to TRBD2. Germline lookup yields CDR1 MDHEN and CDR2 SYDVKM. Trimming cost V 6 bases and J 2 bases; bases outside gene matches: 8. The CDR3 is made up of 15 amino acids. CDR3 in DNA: TGTGCCAGCAGGGATAGCGGGAGTAGCACCTACGAGCAGTACTTC. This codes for CASRDSGSSTYEQYF.

This CDR3 reads CAWSVTNTEAFF. CDR3 sequence (DNA): TGTGCCTGGAGTGTGACAAACACTGAAGCTTTCTTT. V is TRBV30 and J is TRBJ1-1, with D hard to call. Germline V gene sequence: CDR1 GTSNPN, CDR2 SVGIG (reference sequence). V lost 0 bases to trimming and J lost 2 bases, with 4 bases between them. The CDR3 contains 12 residues. Full variable domain (remainder filled in from reference TRBV30 and TRBJ1-1): SQTIHQWPATLVQPVGSPLSLECTVEGTSNPNLYWYRQAAGRGLQLLFYSVGIGQISSEVPQNLSASRPQDRQFILSSKKLLLSDSGFYLCAWSVTNTEAFFGQGTRLTVV.

CDR3 residues: CASSMGGLGQGAVKHF. CDR3 coding DNA: TGTGCCAGTAGTATGGGAGGGTTGGGACAGGGGGCTGTCAAGCATTTT. The chain couples TRBV19 to TRBJ1-5, with 12 bases lining up with TRBD1. The CDR3 totals 16 residues. Germline trimming cut 3 bases from V and 14 bases from J; bases unmatched to any gene: 14. Germline assignment: CDR1 LNHDA and CDR2 SQIVND (reference sequence).

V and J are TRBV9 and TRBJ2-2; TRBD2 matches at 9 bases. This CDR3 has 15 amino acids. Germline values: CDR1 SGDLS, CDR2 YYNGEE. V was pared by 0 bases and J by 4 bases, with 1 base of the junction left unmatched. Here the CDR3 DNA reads TGTGCCAGCAGCGTAGGGACTAGCGCCACCGGGGAGCTGTTTTTT. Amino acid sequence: CASSVGTSATGELFF.

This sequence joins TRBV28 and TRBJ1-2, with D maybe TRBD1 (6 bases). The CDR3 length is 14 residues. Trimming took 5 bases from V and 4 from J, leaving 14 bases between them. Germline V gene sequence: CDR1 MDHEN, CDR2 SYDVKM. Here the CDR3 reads CASSPRGGGYGYTF. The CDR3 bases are TGTGCCAGCAGTCCCCGAGGGGGGGGCTATGGCTACACCTTC.

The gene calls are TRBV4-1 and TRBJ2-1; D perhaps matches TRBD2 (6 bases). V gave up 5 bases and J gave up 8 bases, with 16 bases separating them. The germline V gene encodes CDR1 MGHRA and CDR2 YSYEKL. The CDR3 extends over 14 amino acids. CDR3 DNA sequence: TGCGCCAGCAGCGGAGGGGCGCACTTAGATGAGCAGTTCTTC. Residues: CASSGGAHLDEQFF.

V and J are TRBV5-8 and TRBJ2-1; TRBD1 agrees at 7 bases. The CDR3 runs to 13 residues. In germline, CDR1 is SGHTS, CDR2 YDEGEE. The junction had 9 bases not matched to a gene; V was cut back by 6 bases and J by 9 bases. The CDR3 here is CASIKGAGSEQFF. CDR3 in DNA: TGTGCCAGCATAAAGGGGGCTGGGAGTGAGCAGTTCTTC.

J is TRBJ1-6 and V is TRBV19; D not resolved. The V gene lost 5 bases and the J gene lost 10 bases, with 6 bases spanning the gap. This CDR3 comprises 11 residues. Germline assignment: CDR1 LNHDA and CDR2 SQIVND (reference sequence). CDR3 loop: CASSAGSPLHF. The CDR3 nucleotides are TGTGCCAGTAGTGCGGGGTCACCCCTCCACTTT. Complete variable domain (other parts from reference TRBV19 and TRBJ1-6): DGGITQSPKYLFRKEGQNVTLSCEQNLNHDAMYWYRQDPGQGLRLIYYSQIVNDFQKGDIAEGYSVSREKKESFPLTVTSAQKNPTAFYLCASSAGSPLHFGNGTRLTVT.

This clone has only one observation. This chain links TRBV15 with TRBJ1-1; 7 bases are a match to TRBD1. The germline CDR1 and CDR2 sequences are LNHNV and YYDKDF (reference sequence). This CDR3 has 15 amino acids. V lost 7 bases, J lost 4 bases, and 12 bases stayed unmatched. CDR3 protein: CATTPGGLTGTEAFF. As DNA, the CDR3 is TGTGCCACCACCCCAGGGGGATTGACCGGCACTGAAGCTTTCTTT.

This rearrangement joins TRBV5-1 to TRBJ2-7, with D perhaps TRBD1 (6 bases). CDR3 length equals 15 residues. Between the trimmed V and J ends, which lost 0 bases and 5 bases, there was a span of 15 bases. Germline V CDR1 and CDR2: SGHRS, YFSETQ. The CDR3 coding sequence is TGCGCCAGCAGCTTGGCCGGGCAGGGGCTTGACGAGCAGTACTTC. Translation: CASSLAGQGLDEQYF.

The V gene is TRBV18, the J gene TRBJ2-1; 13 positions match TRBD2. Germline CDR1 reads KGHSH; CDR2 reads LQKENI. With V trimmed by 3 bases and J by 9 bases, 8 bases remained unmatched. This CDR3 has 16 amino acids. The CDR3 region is CASSPPGLAGEREQFF. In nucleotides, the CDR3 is TGTGCCAGCTCACCTCCCGGACTAGCGGGAGAACGTGAGCAGTTCTTC.

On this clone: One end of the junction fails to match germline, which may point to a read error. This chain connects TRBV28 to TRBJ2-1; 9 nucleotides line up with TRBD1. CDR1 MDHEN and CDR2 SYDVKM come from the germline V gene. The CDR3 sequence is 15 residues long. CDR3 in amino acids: CASIDRGTSHNEQFF. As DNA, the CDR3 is TGTGCCAGCATCGACAGGGGGACCTCCCACAATGAGCAGTTCTTC.

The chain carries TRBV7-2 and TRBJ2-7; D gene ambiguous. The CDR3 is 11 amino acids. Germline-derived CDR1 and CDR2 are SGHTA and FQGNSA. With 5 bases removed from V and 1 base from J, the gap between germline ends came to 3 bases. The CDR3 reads CASSASYEQYF. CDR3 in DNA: TGTGCCAGCAGCGCGTCCTACGAGCAGTACTTC.

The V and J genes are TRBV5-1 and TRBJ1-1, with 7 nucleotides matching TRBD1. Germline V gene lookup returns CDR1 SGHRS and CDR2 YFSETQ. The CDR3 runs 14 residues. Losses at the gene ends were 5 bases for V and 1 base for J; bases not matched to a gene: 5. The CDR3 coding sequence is TGCGCCAGCAGACGGGACAGAGCGAACACTGAAGCTTTCTTT. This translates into CASRRDRANTEAFF.

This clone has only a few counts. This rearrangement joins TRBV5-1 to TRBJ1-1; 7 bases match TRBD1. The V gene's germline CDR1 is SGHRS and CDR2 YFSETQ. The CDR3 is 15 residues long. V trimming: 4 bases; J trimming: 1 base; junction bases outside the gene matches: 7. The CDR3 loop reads CASSALPGGNTEAFF. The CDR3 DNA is TGCGCCAGCAGCGCACTTCCAGGGGGGAACACTGAAGCTTTCTTT. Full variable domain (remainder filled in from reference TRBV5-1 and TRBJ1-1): KAGVTQTPRYLIKTRGQQVTLSCSPISGHRSVSWYQQTPGQGLQFLFEYFSETQRNKGNFPGRFSGRQFSNSRSEMNVSTLELGDSALYLCASSALPGGNTEAFFGQGTRLTVV.

The chain's CDR3 is CASSLDRGGEAFF. DNA of the CDR3: TGTGCCAGCAGCCTCGACAGGGGTGGTGAAGCTTTCTTT. V usage is TRBV11-2 and J usage is TRBJ1-1, with TRBD1 matching 8 bases. Germline V gives CDR1 SGHAT, CDR2 FQNNGV. The CDR3 totals 13 residues. The junction had 6 bases not matched to a gene; V was cut back by 5 bases and J by 7 bases.

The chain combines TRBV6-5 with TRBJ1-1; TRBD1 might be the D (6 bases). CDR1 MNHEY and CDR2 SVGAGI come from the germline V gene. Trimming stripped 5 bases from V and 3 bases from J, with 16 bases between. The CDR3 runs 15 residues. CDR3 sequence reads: CASSPQTGPYTEAFF. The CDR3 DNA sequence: TGTGCCAGCAGTCCCCAGACAGGACCCTACACTGAAGCTTTCTTT.

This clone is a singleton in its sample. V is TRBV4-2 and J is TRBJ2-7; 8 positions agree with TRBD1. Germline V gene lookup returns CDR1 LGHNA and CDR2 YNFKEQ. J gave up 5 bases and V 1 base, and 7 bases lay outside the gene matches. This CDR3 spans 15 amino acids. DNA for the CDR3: TGTGCCAGCAGCCAAGGGGCAGGGGGCGTCAACGAGCAGTACTTC. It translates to CASSQGAGGVNEQYF.

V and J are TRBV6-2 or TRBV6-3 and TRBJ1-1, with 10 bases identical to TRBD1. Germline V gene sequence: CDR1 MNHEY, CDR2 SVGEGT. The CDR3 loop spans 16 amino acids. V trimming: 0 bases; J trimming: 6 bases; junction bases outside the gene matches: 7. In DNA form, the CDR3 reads TGTGCCAGCAGTTACTCTAGGCGGGACAGGGGTCCTGAAGCTTTCTTT. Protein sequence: CASSYSRRDRGPEAFF.

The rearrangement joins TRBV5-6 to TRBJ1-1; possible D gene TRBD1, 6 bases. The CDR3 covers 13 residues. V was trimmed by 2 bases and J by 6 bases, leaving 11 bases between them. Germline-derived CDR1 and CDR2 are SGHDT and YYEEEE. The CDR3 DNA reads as TGTGCCAGCAGCTTCAGGGAGGGGGCTGAAGCTTTCTTT. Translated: CASSFREGAEAFF. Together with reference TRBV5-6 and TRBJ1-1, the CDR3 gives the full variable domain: DAGVTQSPTHLIKTRGQQVTLRCSPKSGHDTVSWYQQALGQGPQFIFQYYEEEERQRGNFPDRFSGHQFPNYSSELNVNALLLGDSALYLCASSFREGAEAFFGQGTRLTVV.

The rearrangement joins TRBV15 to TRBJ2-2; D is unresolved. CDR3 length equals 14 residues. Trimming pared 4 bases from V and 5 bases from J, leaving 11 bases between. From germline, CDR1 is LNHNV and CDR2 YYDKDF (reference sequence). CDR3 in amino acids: CATSTYRGTGELFF. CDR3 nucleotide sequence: TGTGCCACCAGCACCTACCGAGGTACCGGGGAGCTGTTTTTT.

The CDR3 bases are TGTGCCACCAGTGAAGACACGTATTTCTATGGCTACACCTTC. Protein sequence: CATSEDTYFYGYTF. The V gene is TRBV24-1, the J gene TRBJ1-2; the D is unclear. The CDR3 sequence is 14 residues long. V was trimmed by 4 bases and J by 4 bases, leaving 12 bases between them. Germline values: CDR1 KGHDR, CDR2 SFDVKD.

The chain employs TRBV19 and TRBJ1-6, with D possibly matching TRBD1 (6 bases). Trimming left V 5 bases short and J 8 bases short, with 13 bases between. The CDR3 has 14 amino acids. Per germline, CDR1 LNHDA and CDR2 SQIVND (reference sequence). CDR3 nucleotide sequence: TGTGCCAGTAGTTCACAGGGAGTGCATTCACCCCTCCACTTT. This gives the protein CASSSQGVHSPLHF. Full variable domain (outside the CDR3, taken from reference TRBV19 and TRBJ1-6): DGGITQSPKYLFRKEGQNVTLSCEQNLNHDAMYWYRQDPGQGLRLIYYSQIVNDFQKGDIAEGYSVSREKKESFPLTVTSAQKNPTAFYLCASSSQGVHSPLHFGNGTRLTVT.

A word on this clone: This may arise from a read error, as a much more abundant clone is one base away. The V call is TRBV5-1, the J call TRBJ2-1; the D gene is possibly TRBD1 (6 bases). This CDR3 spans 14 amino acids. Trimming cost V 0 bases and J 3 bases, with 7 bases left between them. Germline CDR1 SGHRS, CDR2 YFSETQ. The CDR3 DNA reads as TGCGCCAGCAGCTTGGGACAGGTCTACAATGAGCAGTTCTTC. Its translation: CASSLGQVYNEQFF.

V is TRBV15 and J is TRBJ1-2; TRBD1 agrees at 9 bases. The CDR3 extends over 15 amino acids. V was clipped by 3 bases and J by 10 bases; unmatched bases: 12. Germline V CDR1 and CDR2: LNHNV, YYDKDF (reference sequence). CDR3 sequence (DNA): TGTGCCACCAGCAGTGACGGACAGGGGACGACCGCCTACACCTTC. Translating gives CATSSDGQGTTAYTF.

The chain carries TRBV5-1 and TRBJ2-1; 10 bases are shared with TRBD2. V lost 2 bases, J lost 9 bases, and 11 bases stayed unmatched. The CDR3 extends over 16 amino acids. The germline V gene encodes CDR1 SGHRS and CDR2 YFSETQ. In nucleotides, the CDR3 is TGCGCCAGCAGCTTTCCGGGACTAGCGAGTAATAGTGAGCAGTTCTTC. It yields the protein CASSFPGLASNSEQFF. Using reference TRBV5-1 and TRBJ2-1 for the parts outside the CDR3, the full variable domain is KAGVTQTPRYLIKTRGQQVTLSCSPISGHRSVSWYQQTPGQGLQFLFEYFSETQRNKGNFPGRFSGRQFSNSRSEMNVSTLELGDSALYLCASSFPGLASNSEQFFGPGTRLTVL.